This entry lists 18 T cell receptor beta chains sequenced from one sample in a study of T cells in Graves' hyperthyroidism and ophthalmopathy. RNA transcripts served as the template for amplifying TCR beta CDR3 regions. The TCR CDR3 was amplified in a first-round RT-PCR using the HTBI primer set. From the multiplex PCR reads, TCRdb called clonotypes with MiXCR, one entry per CDR3 protein. The table has 400,000 to 450,000 distinct CDR3 sequences, under 15% seen once; the top ten hold 13%. Sequencing input: blood. The receptors here all came from a man between 18 and 29 years old with Graves' ophthalmopathy.

This clonotype was seen repeatedly, ten times or more. This chain connects TRBV27 to TRBJ2-7, with D uncertain. CDR1 and CDR2 from the germline V gene are MNHEY and SMNVEV (reference sequence). CDR3 length: 14 residues. V was clipped by 0 bases and J by 5 bases, with 11 bases between them. The CDR3 sequence is CASSLSGGPNEQYF. The CDR3 nucleotides are TGTGCCAGCAGTTTATCGGGCGGCCCCAACGAGCAGTACTTC.

This clonotype came up many times. This chain uses TRBV12-3 or TRBV12-4 with TRBJ1-1, with 9 bases fitting TRBD1. The junction had 4 bases not matched to a gene; V was cut back by 3 bases and J by 8 bases. The CDR3 spans 13 residues. Here the CDR3 reads CASSLGQGSEAFF. DNA for the CDR3: TGTGCCAGCAGTTTGGGACAGGGTTCGGAAGCTTTCTTT.

This clonotype has just one count. The chain uses TRBV2 and TRBJ2-3; 10 bases fit TRBD2. CDR1 SNHLY and CDR2 FYNNEI come from the germline V gene. The CDR3 runs 16 residues. J gave up 4 bases and V 2 bases, and 6 bases lay outside the gene matches. The CDR3 region is CASSESSGGAADTQYF. CDR3 nucleotides: TGTGCCAGCAGTGAATCGAGCGGGGGGGCCGCAGATACGCAGTATTTT.

In this sample, this clonotype turned up a few times. The J gene is TRBJ2-3, the V gene TRBV12-3 or TRBV12-4; the D gene is possibly TRBD2 (6 bases). Deletions cut 6 bases from V and 4 bases from J, with 11 bases between. The CDR3 is made up of 13 amino acids. For the CDR3, the DNA is TGTGCCAGCAGCCCGGGACTTCCAGATACGCAGTATTTT. Protein: CASSPGLPDTQYF.

Concerning this clonotype: A read error may be the cause here, since a much bigger clone is one base away. The chain employs TRBV7-9 and TRBJ2-3; 7 bases map to TRBD2. Germline V gene sequence: CDR1 SEHNR, CDR2 FQNEAQ (reference sequence). The CDR3 runs 16 residues. The CDR3 nucleotides read TGTGCCGGCAGCCTTCACTCTAGCGGAAGCACAGATACGCAGTATTTT. The encoded protein is CAGSLHSSGSTDTQYF.

This clonotype has only a few counts. V usage is TRBV19 and J usage is TRBJ1-5, with TRBD1 as a possible D gene (6 bases). V lost 5 bases and J lost 3, with 14 bases in between. This CDR3 is built from 15 residues. The germline V gene encodes CDR1 LNHDA and CDR2 SQIVND (reference sequence). CDR3 protein: CASSATGSVNQPQHF. In nucleotides, the CDR3 is TGTGCCAGTAGTGCCACAGGGAGTGTCAATCAGCCCCAGCATTTT.

Note on this clonotype: A much larger clone differs by one base, so this may be a read error. CDR3 nucleotides: TGTGCTAGTGCCCCGGGACAGTTCGACGCTGAAGCTTTCTTT. It translates to CASAPGQFDAEAFF. J is TRBJ1-1 and V is TRBV12-5, with 7 bases lining up with TRBD1. The junction had 11 bases not matched to a gene; V was cut back by 7 bases and J by 6 bases. Germline V lookup: CDR1 LGHNT, CDR2 FRNRAP. The CDR3 length is 14 residues.

This clonotype was recorded at least ten times. The chain uses TRBV18 and TRBJ2-7; 8 nucleotides agree with TRBD2. Germline trimming cut 6 bases from V and 5 bases from J; bases unmatched to any gene: 12. The germline V gene encodes CDR1 KGHSH and CDR2 LQKENI. CDR3 length equals 15 residues. For the CDR3, the DNA is TGTGCCAGCTCGCCCCCCAGCGGGAGACCGAACGAGCAGTACTTC. Translation: CASSPPSGRPNEQYF.

This clonotype was detected ten times or more. The chain uses TRBV18 and TRBJ1-4; D is unresolved. Trimming stripped 1 base from V and 0 bases from J, with 15 bases between. Looked up from germline, CDR1 is KGHSH and CDR2 is LQKENI. The CDR3 runs to 18 residues. DNA for the CDR3: TGTGCCAGCTCACCACAACTCCTAAACATAGCAACTAATGAAAAACTGTTTTTT. Amino acid sequence: CASSPQLLNIATNEKLFF. The full variable domain, its missing parts supplied by reference TRBV18 and TRBJ1-4, is NAGVMQNPRHLVRRRGQEARLRCSPMKGHSHVYWYRQLPEEGLKFMVYLQKENIIDESGMPKERFSAEFPKEGPSILRIQQVVRGDSAAYFCASSPQLLNIATNEKLFFGSGTQLSVL.

This clonotype has at least ten counts. V and J are TRBV11-2 and TRBJ2-3; unclear D gene. CDR3 length: 12 residues. Trimming pared 5 bases from V and 6 bases from J, leaving 9 bases between. Germline V gene sequence: CDR1 SGHAT, CDR2 FQNNGV. The CDR3 loop reads CASSPEADTQYF. The CDR3 DNA follows: TGTGCCAGCAGCCCAGAGGCGGATACGCAGTATTTT.

This clonotype was recorded at least ten times. V usage is TRBV2 and J usage is TRBJ2-7; 7 bases match TRBD1. V shed 9 bases and J 1 base; nucleotides not matched to a gene: 9. The CDR3 is made up of 14 amino acids. CDR1 is SNHLY and CDR2 is FYNNEI in the germline V gene. The DNA for the CDR3 is TGTGCCAGTGGTCAGACAGGGAGTTCCTACGAGCAGTACTTC. Translated: CASGQTGSSYEQYF.

The table lists this clonotype with many counts. The chain is built from TRBV2 and TRBJ2-7, with 10 bases fitting TRBD1. Trimming removed 9 bases from V and 5 bases from J; junction bases left unmatched: 13. Germline V gene lookup returns CDR1 SNHLY and CDR2 FYNNEI. CDR3 length: 15 residues. The CDR3 nucleotides read TGTGCCAGTCTAGACAGGGGGCGCTTCCGGGACGAGCAGTACTTC. Amino acid sequence: CASLDRGRFRDEQYF.

This clonotype was picked up many times. The V call is TRBV13, the J call TRBJ2-5; 13 bases map to TRBD2. J lost 5 bases, V lost 3 bases, and 12 bases had no gene match. Looked up from germline, CDR1 is PRHDT and CDR2 is FYEKMQ (reference sequence). This CDR3 has 18 amino acids. CDR3 in DNA: TGTGCCAGCAGCTTGGGGACCACTAGCGGGGGGGCCCGGGAGACCCAGTACTTC. Translating gives CASSLGTTSGGARETQYF.

The chain uses TRBV5-6 and TRBJ1-4; D is ambiguous. Germline-derived CDR1 and CDR2 are SGHDT and YYEEEE. This CDR3 contains 14 residues. V lost 5 bases, J lost 8 bases, and 16 bases lay in between. The CDR3 sequence: CASSLSEAREKLFF. DNA for the CDR3: TGTGCCAGCAGTTTAAGTGAGGCTCGGGAAAAACTGTTTTTT.

This clonotype showed up many times. The V gene is TRBV12-3 or TRBV12-4, the J gene TRBJ2-3; 10 bases are a match to TRBD2. V shed 5 bases, J shed 11 bases, and the junction held 4 bases outside the gene matches. The CDR3 totals 12 residues. CDR3 sequence reads: CASSTLAGGQYF. CDR3 sequence (DNA): TGTGCCAGCAGTACTTTAGCGGGGGGGCAGTATTTT.

This clonotype occurred a few times. V and J are TRBV4-1 and TRBJ2-7, with D possibly matching TRBD2 (5 bases). This CDR3 comprises 16 residues. V lost 0 bases to trimming and J lost 5 bases, with 17 bases between them. Germline V CDR1 and CDR2: MGHRA, YSYEKL. Here the CDR3 reads CASSQDRGLGLDEQYF. The CDR3 nucleotides read TGCGCCAGCAGCCAAGATCGCGGGCTGGGGTTGGACGAGCAGTACTTC.

This chain joins TRBV5-4 and TRBJ2-3; D ambiguous. This CDR3 spans 16 amino acids. Germline V gene data show CDR1 as SGHNT and CDR2 as YYREEE (reference sequence). Trimming pared 0 bases from V and 0 bases from J, leaving 11 bases between. The CDR3 sequence is CASSLEGSISTDTQYF. In nucleotides, the CDR3 is TGTGCCAGCAGCTTGGAAGGCTCTATAAGCACAGATACGCAGTATTTT. Full variable domain (rest looked up from reference TRBV5-4 and TRBJ2-3): ETGVTQSPTHLIKTRGQQVTLRCSSQSGHNTVSWYQQALGQGPQFIFQYYREEENGRGNFPPRFSGLQFPNYSSELNVNALELDDSALYLCASSLEGSISTDTQYFGPGTRLTVL.

This clonotype was counted at least ten times. The rearrangement links TRBV5-1 to TRBJ2-7; D possibly corresponds to TRBD2 (6 bases). This CDR3 is built from 15 residues. CDR1 is SGHRS and CDR2 is YFSETQ in the germline V gene. V shed 1 base and J shed 3 bases, with 14 bases lying between them. The CDR3 loop is CASSLSEGKGYEQYF. CDR3 in DNA: TGCGCCAGCAGCTTGTCGGAGGGGAAGGGCTACGAGCAGTACTTC.